Shown below are 31 T cell receptor beta chains from a single sample sequenced in a study of T cell responses to AZD1222 COVID-19 vaccine. Repertoires were generated with immunoSEQ multiplex PCR, while TCRdb's copy carries only in-frame clones and drops some. The sample records roughly 97,000 clones, over 80% being singletons. The material was peripheral blood, obtained on day 0 of AZD1222 vaccination. These receptors originate from an adult in good health.

The chain combines TRBV19 with TRBJ1-2; tentative D call: TRBD1 (5 bases). The CDR3 runs 11 residues. CDR1 is LNHDA and CDR2 is SQIVND in the germline V gene (reference sequence). V was clipped by 5 bases and J by 7 bases, with 8 bases between them. CDR3 sequence reads: CASSDGGGYTF. As DNA, the CDR3 is TGTGCCAGTAGTGACGGGGGTGGCTACACCTTC.

The rearrangement joins TRBV9 to TRBJ1-1; 9 bases line up with TRBD1. The CDR3 totals 17 residues. V dropped 3 bases and J dropped 4; count of bases not matched to a gene: 13. From germline, CDR1 is SGDLS and CDR2 YYNGEE. CDR3 region: CASSDPQGARDSTEAFF. CDR3 nucleotides: TGTGCCAGCAGCGACCCACAGGGGGCGCGGGACAGCACTGAAGCTTTCTTT.

This clone was seen once. V is TRBV7-2 and J is TRBJ2-7; no definite D call. Germline V gene data show CDR1 as SGHTA and CDR2 as FQGNSA. CDR3 length: 14 amino acids. V was trimmed by 2 bases and J by 9 bases, leaving 17 bases between them. The DNA of the CDR3 is TGTGCCAGCAGCTTAAACGACGGAGCCCTCGGGCAGTACTTC. Its protein is CASSLNDGALGQYF.

The chain is built from TRBV7-9 and TRBJ1-6, with D possibly TRBD1 on 6 matching bases. From germline, CDR1 is SEHNR and CDR2 FQNEAQ (reference sequence). The CDR3 loop spans 15 amino acids. V was pared by 7 bases and J by 8 bases, with 18 bases between. The CDR3 sequence: CASNRGGTTDSPLHF. Written as DNA, the CDR3 is TGTGCCAGCAACCGGGGTGGGACAACTGATTCACCCCTCCACTTT. Looking up the rest from reference TRBV7-9 and TRBJ1-6 gives the full variable domain: DTGVSQNPRHKITKRGQNVTFRCDPISEHNRLYWYRQTLGQGPEFLTYFQNEAQLEKSRLLSDRFSAERPKGSFSTLEIQRTEQGDSAMYLCASNRGGTTDSPLHFGNGTRLTVT.

This clone was detected only once. The gene calls are TRBV7-9 and TRBJ1-3; D not resolved. Trimming removed 0 bases at V and 4 bases at J, with 4 bases between. Germline values: CDR1 SEHNR, CDR2 FQNEAQ (reference sequence). This CDR3 comprises 13 residues. The CDR3 loop reads CASSLAGGNTIYF. The CDR3 coding sequence is TGTGCCAGCAGCTTAGCAGGGGGAAACACCATATATTTT.

This sequence joins TRBV28 and TRBJ1-3; D gene uncertain. The V end lost 3 bases, the J end lost 0 bases, and 12 bases lay between the germline ends. CDR3 length: 16 amino acids. Germline V gives CDR1 MDHEN, CDR2 SYDVKM. The CDR3 bases are TGTGCCAGCAGTTTCCCTGGACGCCGCTCTGGAAACACCATATATTTT. Translated, it gives CASSFPGRRSGNTIYF.

The chain is built from TRBV5-6 and TRBJ2-1; the D gene is possibly TRBD1 (5 bases). CDR3 length equals 14 residues. With 4 bases removed from V and 9 bases from J, the gap between germline ends came to 17 bases. Germline V gene sequence: CDR1 SGHDT, CDR2 YYEEEE. The CDR3 protein is CASSPQTRVTEQFF. DNA for the CDR3: TGTGCCAGCAGCCCACAAACCAGGGTTACTGAGCAGTTCTTC. The full variable domain, its missing parts supplied by reference TRBV5-6 and TRBJ2-1, is DAGVTQSPTHLIKTRGQQVTLRCSPKSGHDTVSWYQQALGQGPQFIFQYYEEEERQRGNFPDRFSGHQFPNYSSELNVNALLLGDSALYLCASSPQTRVTEQFFGPGTRLTVL.

This clone was counted a single time. J is TRBJ2-2 and V is TRBV6-6, with TRBD2 matching 14 bases. V lost 5 bases, J lost 0 bases, and 8 bases stayed unmatched. The CDR3 spans 19 residues. The germline CDR1 and CDR2 sequences are MNHNY and SVGAGI (reference sequence). CDR3 protein: CASSHPRLAGGPNTGELFF. The CDR3 DNA reads TGTGCCAGCAGTCATCCGCGACTAGCGGGAGGGCCGAACACCGGGGAGCTGTTTTTT.

The chain employs TRBV7-9 and TRBJ1-2; possible D gene TRBD1, 5 bases. Trimming removed 5 bases from V and 4 bases from J, with 14 bases in between. Germline assignment: CDR1 SEHNR and CDR2 FQNEAQ (reference sequence). The CDR3 covers 14 residues. The CDR3 protein is CASSNPGLRYGYTF. CDR3 in DNA: TGTGCCAGCAGCAACCCAGGGTTACGCTATGGCTACACCTTC.

The V gene is TRBV5-4, the J gene TRBJ2-7; TRBD2 is a possible D gene (6 bases). The V gene's germline CDR1 is SGHNT and CDR2 YYREEE (reference sequence). This CDR3 comprises 15 residues. Trimming pared 0 bases from V and 3 bases from J, leaving 13 bases between. The CDR3 DNA follows: TGTGCCAGCAGCTTGGGTGGGGGGTCGTTCTACGAGCAGTACTTC. Translated: CASSLGGGSFYEQYF.

V and J are TRBV10-2 and TRBJ1-5; maybe TRBD1 (5 bases). The V end was cut by 7 bases, the J end by 6 bases, with 13 bases between. Per the germline V gene, CDR1 is WSHSY and CDR2 is SAAADI. This CDR3 region has 13 residues. The CDR3 protein is CASTQGGVQPQHF. CDR3 DNA: TGCGCCAGCACCCAGGGAGGGGTTCAGCCCCAGCATTTT.

The chain uses TRBV6-4 and TRBJ2-3; D is unclear. Trimming left V 3 bases short and J 3 bases short, with 13 bases between. Germline V lookup: CDR1 MRHNA, CDR2 SNTAGT. The CDR3 loop spans 15 amino acids. CDR3 sequence reads: CASSDQGEKTDTQYF. The CDR3, as DNA: TGTGCCAGCAGTGATCAAGGCGAGAAGACAGATACGCAGTATTTT.

As DNA, the CDR3 is TGCGCCAGCAGCCAGTCCGTGAAACAGGGGTTTATCACAGATACGCAGTATTTT. This encodes CASSQSVKQGFITDTQYF. The rearrangement joins TRBV4-1 to TRBJ2-3; TRBD1 aligns across 7 bases. The CDR3 has 18 amino acids. V shed 3 bases and J 2 bases; nucleotides not matched to a gene: 14. CDR1 is MGHRA and CDR2 is YSYEKL in the germline V gene.

This clone was found once. The chain employs TRBV24-1 and TRBJ1-5; D gene ambiguous. Germline values: CDR1 KGHDR, CDR2 SFDVKD. This CDR3 contains 15 residues. Trimming left V 5 bases short and J 4 bases short, with 14 bases between. CDR3 protein: CATSVGPASNQPQHF. CDR3 bases: TGTGCCACCAGTGTCGGACCGGCGTCTAATCAGCCCCAGCATTTT.

This chain links TRBV28 with TRBJ1-5, with 8 bases matching TRBD1. The CDR3 runs 13 residues. Germline V CDR1 and CDR2: MDHEN, SYDVKM. V was clipped by 5 bases and J by 9 bases; unmatched bases: 6. The CDR3 loop is CASSGTGVRPQHF. DNA of the CDR3: TGTGCCAGCAGTGGGACAGGCGTTAGGCCCCAGCATTTT.

The chain carries TRBV7-8 and TRBJ2-2, with D possibly matching TRBD1 (6 bases). Trimming left V 3 bases short and J 0 bases short, with 8 bases between. CDR1 is SGHVS and CDR2 is FQNEAQ in the germline V gene. The CDR3 runs 15 residues. The CDR3 here is CASSLGTTNTGELFF. Here the CDR3 DNA reads TGTGCCAGCAGCTTGGGGACAACGAACACCGGGGAGCTGTTTTTT.

This rearrangement joins TRBV15 to TRBJ2-2; D may be TRBD2 (5 bases). Germline lookup yields CDR1 LNHNV and CDR2 YYDKDF (reference sequence). V was shortened by 3 bases and J by 2 bases, with 7 bases between the two germline ends. The CDR3 is made up of 14 amino acids. CDR3 sequence: CATSSLANTGELFF. The DNA of the CDR3 is TGTGCCACCAGCAGCCTAGCTAACACCGGGGAGCTGTTTTTT.

This chain links TRBV28 with TRBJ1-2, with unresolved D. Germline V CDR1 and CDR2: MDHEN, SYDVKM. The CDR3 is 12 amino acids. The ends were cut back, 5 bases at V and 4 bases at J, with 8 bases in the middle. For the CDR3, the DNA is TGTGCCAGCAGTATAACACGCTATGGCTACACCTTC. Its protein product is CASSITRYGYTF.

This clone appeared once. The genes are TRBV19 and TRBJ2-1, with D maybe TRBD1 (5 bases). V was cut by 3 bases and J by 0 bases, with 9 bases left in between. The CDR3 has 15 residues. The V gene's germline CDR1 is LNHDA and CDR2 SQIVND (reference sequence). The CDR3 loop reads CASSISRASYNEQFF. For the CDR3, the DNA is TGTGCCAGTAGTATCTCCAGGGCCTCCTACAATGAGCAGTTCTTC. Based on the CDR3 plus reference TRBV19 and TRBJ2-1, the full variable domain is DGGITQSPKYLFRKEGQNVTLSCEQNLNHDAMYWYRQDPGQGLRLIYYSQIVNDFQKGDIAEGYSVSREKKESFPLTVTSAQKNPTAFYLCASSISRASYNEQFFGPGTRLTVL.

V gene TRBV24-1 combines with J gene TRBJ2-1; 11 bases agree with TRBD2. The length of the CDR3 is 17 residues. V lost 3 bases, J lost 1 base, and 4 bases stayed unmatched. Germline V gives CDR1 KGHDR, CDR2 SFDVKD. In nucleotides, the CDR3 is TGTGCCACCAGTGATCGCCGGACTAGCGGGTCCTACAATGAGCAGTTCTTC. This gives the protein CATSDRRTSGSYNEQFF.

V gene TRBV28 combines with J gene TRBJ1-6; TRBD1 might be the D (6 bases). The germline gives CDR1 MDHEN, CDR2 SYDVKM. V lost 5 bases, J lost 7 bases, and 18 bases lay in between. There are 16 residues in the CDR3. The DNA of the CDR3 is TGTGCCAGCAGTGGAGTATCGGGGGGCGCGAATTCACCCCTCCACTTT. Amino acid sequence: CASSGVSGGANSPLHF.

The genes are TRBV27 and TRBJ1-3; D is undetermined. Per germline, CDR1 MNHEY and CDR2 SMNVEV (reference sequence). The CDR3 totals 13 residues. With 5 bases removed from V and 4 bases from J, the gap between germline ends came to 9 bases. CDR3 coding DNA: TGTGCCAGCAGTCGGCTACCCGGAAACACCATATATTTT. The encoded protein is CASSRLPGNTIYF.

The chain has TRBV7-3 and TRBJ2-2; D unresolved. Germline CDR1 and CDR2: SGHTA and FQGTGA. The V and J ends lost 1 base and 1 base respectively, with 4 bases between them. CDR3 length: 14 residues. CDR3 loop: CASSLNRNTGELFF. The CDR3 bases are TGTGCCAGCAGCTTAAATCGGAACACCGGGGAGCTGTTTTTT.

This chain joins TRBV7-2 and TRBJ1-3; no clear D. The germline gives CDR1 SGHTA, CDR2 FQGNSA. V was shortened by 2 bases and J by 0 bases, with 11 bases between the two germline ends. There are 16 residues in the CDR3. CDR3 loop: CASSLNAVSSGNTIYF. The CDR3 DNA reads as TGTGCCAGCAGCTTAAACGCCGTCTCCTCTGGAAACACCATATATTTT. Variable domain in full (rest from reference TRBV7-2 and TRBJ1-3): GAGVSQSPSNKVTEKGKDVELRCDPISGHTALYWYRQSLGQGLEFLIYFQGNSAPDKSGLPSDRFSAERTGGSVSTLTIQRTQQEDSAVYLCASSLNAVSSGNTIYFGEGSWLTVV.

This clone was found once. The rearrangement uses TRBV6-5 and TRBJ1-6, with D tentatively TRBD1 (6 bases). The V gene lost 6 bases and the J gene lost 7 bases, with 13 bases spanning the gap. The germline V gene encodes CDR1 MNHEY and CDR2 SVGAGI. This CDR3 has 14 amino acids. The CDR3 DNA is TGTGCCAGCAGCATATCGGGACAAAATTCACCCCTCCACTTT. Protein product: CASSISGQNSPLHF.

The V and J genes are TRBV5-1 and TRBJ2-1, with no clear D. The CDR3 extends over 15 amino acids. Germline CDR1 and CDR2: SGHRS and YFSETQ. V lost 3 bases, J lost 3 bases, and 13 bases lay in between. The CDR3: CASSSEGRNYNEQFF. Here the CDR3 DNA reads TGCGCCAGCAGCTCAGAAGGAAGAAACTACAATGAGCAGTTCTTC. Together with reference TRBV5-1 and TRBJ2-1, the CDR3 gives the full variable domain: KAGVTQTPRYLIKTRGQQVTLSCSPISGHRSVSWYQQTPGQGLQFLFEYFSETQRNKGNFPGRFSGRQFSNSRSEMNVSTLELGDSALYLCASSSEGRNYNEQFFGPGTRLTVL.

The chain is built from TRBV28 and TRBJ1-2; D call uncertain. The V end was cut by 0 bases, the J end by 7 bases, with 12 bases between. Germline CDR1 MDHEN, CDR2 SYDVKM. The CDR3 has 14 residues. The CDR3 protein is CASSLWGLGIGYTF. The CDR3 DNA sequence: TGTGCCAGCAGTTTATGGGGGTTAGGAATTGGCTACACCTTC.

The chain links TRBV6-5 to TRBJ1-2; D call uncertain. The CDR3 loop spans 13 amino acids. Germline CDR1 MNHEY, CDR2 SVGAGI. The ends were cut back, 10 bases at V and 3 bases at J, with 15 bases in the middle. The CDR3, as DNA: TGTGCCACAGCAGTCGGCCGGTACTATGGCTACACCTTC. Protein: CATAVGRYYGYTF.

This rearrangement joins TRBV7-2 to TRBJ2-7, with TRBD2 matching 7 bases. Germline V gene sequence: CDR1 SGHTA, CDR2 FQGNSA. The CDR3 loop spans 14 amino acids. J was trimmed by 5 bases and V by 3 bases; bases with no gene match: 7. CDR3 amino acids: CASSLGGTVHEQYF. For the CDR3, the DNA is TGTGCCAGCAGCTTGGGGGGGACCGTCCACGAGCAGTACTTC.

This clone has just a few counts. The gene calls are TRBV28 and TRBJ1-1; D is perhaps TRBD1 (6 bases). The V end was cut by 6 bases, the J end by 1 base, with 12 bases between. Per germline, CDR1 MDHEN and CDR2 SYDVKM. The CDR3 spans 14 residues. The CDR3 protein is CASSSTGKNTEAFF. The CDR3 bases are TGTGCCAGCAGCTCTACAGGGAAGAACACTGAAGCTTTCTTT.

J is TRBJ2-3 and V is TRBV7-3; 7 nucleotides match TRBD1. This CDR3 contains 16 residues. V gave up 2 bases and J gave up 6 bases; unmatched junction bases: 11. CDR1 and CDR2 from the germline V gene are SGHTA and FQGTGA. The CDR3 reads CASSLGARGRGDTQYF. The CDR3 DNA reads TGTGCCAGCAGCTTAGGGGCGAGGGGGCGAGGGGATACGCAGTATTTT.